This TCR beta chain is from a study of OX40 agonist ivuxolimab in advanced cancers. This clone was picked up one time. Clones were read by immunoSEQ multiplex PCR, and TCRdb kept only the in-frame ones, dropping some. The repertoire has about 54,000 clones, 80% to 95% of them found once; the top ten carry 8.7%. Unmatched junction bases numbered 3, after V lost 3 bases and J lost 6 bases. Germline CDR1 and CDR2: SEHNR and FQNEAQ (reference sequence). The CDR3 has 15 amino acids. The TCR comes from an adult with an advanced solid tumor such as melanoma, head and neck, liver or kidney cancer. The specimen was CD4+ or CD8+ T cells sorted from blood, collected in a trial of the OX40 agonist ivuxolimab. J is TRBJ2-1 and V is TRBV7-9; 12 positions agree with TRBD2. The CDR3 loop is CASSFLAGGINEQFF. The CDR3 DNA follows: TGTGCCAGCAGCTTTCTAGCGGGAGGGATCAATGAGCAGTTCTTC. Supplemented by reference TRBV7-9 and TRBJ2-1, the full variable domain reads DTGVSQNPRHKITKRGQNVTFRCDPISEHNRLYWYRQTLGQGPEFLTYFQNEAQLEKSRLLSDRFSAERPKGSFSTLEIQRTEQGDSAMYLCASSFLAGGINEQFFGPGTRLTVL.